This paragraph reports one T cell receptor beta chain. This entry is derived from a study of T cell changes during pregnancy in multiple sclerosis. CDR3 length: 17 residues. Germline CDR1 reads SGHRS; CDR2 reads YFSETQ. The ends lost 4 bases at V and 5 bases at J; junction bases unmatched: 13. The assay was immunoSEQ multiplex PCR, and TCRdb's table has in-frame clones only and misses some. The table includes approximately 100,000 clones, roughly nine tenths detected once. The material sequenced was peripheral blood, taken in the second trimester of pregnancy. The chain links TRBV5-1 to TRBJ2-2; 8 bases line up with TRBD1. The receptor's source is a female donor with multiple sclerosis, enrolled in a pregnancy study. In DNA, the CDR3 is TGCGCCAGCAGCCACCGAGACAGGGGAGGAGGGACCGGGGAGCTGTTTTTT. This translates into CASSHRDRGGGTGELFF.